The entry below describes one TCR beta chain. This CDR3 is built from 14 residues. V gave up 4 bases and J gave up 6 bases; unmatched junction bases: 5. Germline V gene sequence: CDR1 MNHEY, CDR2 SVGAGI. The record originates from a study of blood T cell repertoires in COVID-19. The overall study: Specimens from acute and convalescent COVID-19 originated in the United States, Italy and Spain. Nucleic acid was either cDNA or gDNA, and it came from T cells, B-cell-depleted T cells, or PBMCs.

Some clones are missing from TCRdb's copy, which holds only in-frame ones; the method was immunoSEQ multiplex PCR. The sample shows 250,000 or so clones, 75% to 90% of them seen only once. Sequenced input: peripheral blood. The chain is built from TRBV6-5 and TRBJ1-5, with TRBD1 identical over 8 bases. This TCR was recovered from a woman in her thirties or forties who had recovered from COVID-19. CDR3: CASSFDRGGQPQHF. CDR3 nucleotide sequence: TGTGCCAGCAGTTTCGACAGGGGAGGTCAGCCCCAGCATTTT.